One T cell receptor (beta chain) is described in this entry. TCRdb keeps only in-frame clones here, not all; method: immunoSEQ multiplex PCR. The sample holds roughly 93,000 clones, roughly nine tenths seen once. The data derive from a study of blood T cell repertoires in COVID-19. There are 19 residues in the CDR3. Germline V CDR1 and CDR2: GTSNPN, SVGIG (reference sequence). V was pared by 2 bases and J by 0 bases, with 14 bases of the junction left unmatched. The sample taken for sequencing was peripheral blood. This sequence was found in a man aged 50 or older with acute or convalescent COVID-19. The chain joins TRBV30 to TRBJ1-2, with 11 bases fitting TRBD1. As DNA, the CDR3 is TGTGCCTGGAGTTTAAGGACAGGGGGCTATGCGAACACTAACTATGGCTACACCTTC. Its protein is CAWSLRTGGYANTNYGYTF.